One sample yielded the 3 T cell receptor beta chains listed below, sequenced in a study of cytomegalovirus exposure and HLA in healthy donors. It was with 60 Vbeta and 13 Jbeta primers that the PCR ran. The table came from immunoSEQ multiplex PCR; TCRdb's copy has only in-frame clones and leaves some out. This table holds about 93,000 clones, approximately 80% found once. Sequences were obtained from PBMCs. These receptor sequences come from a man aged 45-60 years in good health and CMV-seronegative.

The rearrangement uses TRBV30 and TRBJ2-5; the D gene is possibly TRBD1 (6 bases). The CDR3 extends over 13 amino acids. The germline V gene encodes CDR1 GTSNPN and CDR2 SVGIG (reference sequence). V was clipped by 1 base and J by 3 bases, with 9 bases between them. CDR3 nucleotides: TGTGCCTGGAGTGACAACAGGGAAGAGACCCAGTACTTC. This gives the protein CAWSDNREETQYF.

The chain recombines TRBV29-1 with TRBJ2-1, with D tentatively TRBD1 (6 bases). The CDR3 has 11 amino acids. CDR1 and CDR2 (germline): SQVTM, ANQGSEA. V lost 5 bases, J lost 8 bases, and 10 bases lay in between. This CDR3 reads CSVRTADEQFF. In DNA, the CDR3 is TGCAGCGTTAGGACAGCAGATGAGCAGTTCTTC.

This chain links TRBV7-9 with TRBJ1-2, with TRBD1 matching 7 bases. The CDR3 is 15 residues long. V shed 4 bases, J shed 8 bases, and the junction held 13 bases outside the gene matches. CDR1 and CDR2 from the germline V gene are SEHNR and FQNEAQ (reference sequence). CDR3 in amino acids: CASSSGQVPLGGYTF. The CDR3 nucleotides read TGTGCCAGCAGCTCAGGACAGGTTCCATTGGGAGGCTACACCTTC. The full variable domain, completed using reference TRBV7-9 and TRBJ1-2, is DTGVSQNPRHKITKRGQNVTFRCDPISEHNRLYWYRQTLGQGPEFLTYFQNEAQLEKSRLLSDRFSAERPKGSFSTLEIQRTEQGDSAMYLCASSSGQVPLGGYTFGSGTRLTVV.